This T cell receptor (beta chain) was captured by sequencing in a study of T cell responses to AZD1222 COVID-19 vaccine. On the study more broadly: Second doses that came at about 4 or about 12 weeks were put together. Overall study findings and caveats: White British donors predominated, females outnumbered males, and clonal diversity was possibly underestimated.

The V gene's germline CDR1 is SGHTA and CDR2 FQGNSA. The trim removed 5 bases at V and 3 bases at J, leaving 5 bases unmatched. The CDR3 contains 14 residues. Profiling relied on immunoSEQ multiplex PCR, and the TCRdb table lists in-frame clones only, not all of them. The sample has some 190,000 clones, about 90% seen once. On this clone: Its antigen is still unknown.

This receptor was identified in an adult in good health. This sample comprised peripheral blood, obtained on day 0 of AZD1222 vaccination. V and J are TRBV7-2 and TRBJ2-3; 7 bases fit TRBD1. CDR3 nucleotides: TGTGCCAGCAGCCTCGACAGGGCTACAGATACGCAGTATTTT. The encoded protein is CASSLDRATDTQYF.